The 7 T cell receptor beta chains given below trace back to one sample, sequenced in a study of technical replicates of blood from several donors. Only in-frame clones appear in the TCRdb table, and some are missing; sequencing was by immunoSEQ multiplex PCR. The data contain some 10,000 clones, approximately 94% of them singletons. The source material was PBMCs. The receptors here all came from a human donor in good health.

The rearrangement links TRBV30 to TRBJ1-4; D is unclear. Germline CDR1 is GTSNPN and CDR2 is SVGIG (reference sequence). Trimming took off 5 bases at V and 3 bases at J, with 13 bases between the two ends. The CDR3 is 14 residues long. DNA of the CDR3: TGTGCCTGGGGTACCTGGGCAGCTAATGAAAAACTGTTTTTT. As protein: CAWGTWAANEKLFF.

The chain couples TRBV5-1 to TRBJ2-7, with a tentative D call TRBD2 (6 bases). Germline V gene sequence: CDR1 SGHRS, CDR2 YFSETQ. This CDR3 contains 15 residues. The V gene lost 7 bases and the J gene lost 0 bases, with 17 bases spanning the gap. The CDR3 reads CASRSGEAGSYEQYF. CDR3 DNA sequence: TGCGCCAGCCGCTCTGGGGAGGCCGGCTCCTACGAGCAGTACTTC.

This chain links TRBV5-1 with TRBJ2-1, with TRBD2 matching over 12 bases. Looked up from germline, CDR1 is SGHRS and CDR2 is YFSETQ. CDR3 length: 16 amino acids. Unmatched junction bases numbered 11, after V lost 5 bases and J lost 8 bases. CDR3 in amino acids: CASRPNPTSGRDEQFF. For the CDR3, the DNA is TGCGCCAGCAGACCAAACCCGACTAGCGGGAGAGATGAGCAGTTCTTC.

The chain has TRBV18 and TRBJ1-1; no definite D call. Germline V gene sequence: CDR1 KGHSH, CDR2 LQKENI. This CDR3 has 13 residues. V was pared by 2 bases and J by 6 bases, with 10 bases between. In DNA, the CDR3 is TGTGCCAGCTCACCAGGAACTCAGGCTGAAGCTTTCTTT. It codes for CASSPGTQAEAFF.

The chain employs TRBV2 and TRBJ2-2, with 8 bases identical to TRBD1. V was pared by 7 bases and J by 2 bases, with 3 bases of the junction left unmatched. Germline CDR1 reads SNHLY; CDR2 reads FYNNEI. CDR3 size: 14 residues. CDR3 residues: CASKAGGNTGELFF. CDR3 nucleotide sequence: TGTGCCAGCAAAGCAGGGGGCAACACCGGGGAGCTGTTTTTT.

This chain uses TRBV6-1 with TRBJ1-5; 7 bases agree with TRBD1. V shed 2 bases, J shed 7 bases, and the junction held 5 bases outside the gene matches. This CDR3 region has 14 residues. CDR1 and CDR2 from the germline V gene are MNHNS and SASEGT. CDR3 in amino acids: CASSEQGGVQPQHF. CDR3 bases: TGTGCCAGCAGTGAACAGGGGGGAGTCCAGCCCCAGCATTTT.

The chain recombines TRBV6-1 with TRBJ1-4; D is unresolved. Germline V gene lookup returns CDR1 MNHNS and CDR2 SASEGT. CDR3 length: 12 amino acids. Trimming took 6 bases from V and 8 from J, leaving 10 bases between them. As DNA, the CDR3 is TGTGCCAGCAGGGGTTGGGAGGAAAAACTGTTTTTT. This codes for CASRGWEEKLFF.